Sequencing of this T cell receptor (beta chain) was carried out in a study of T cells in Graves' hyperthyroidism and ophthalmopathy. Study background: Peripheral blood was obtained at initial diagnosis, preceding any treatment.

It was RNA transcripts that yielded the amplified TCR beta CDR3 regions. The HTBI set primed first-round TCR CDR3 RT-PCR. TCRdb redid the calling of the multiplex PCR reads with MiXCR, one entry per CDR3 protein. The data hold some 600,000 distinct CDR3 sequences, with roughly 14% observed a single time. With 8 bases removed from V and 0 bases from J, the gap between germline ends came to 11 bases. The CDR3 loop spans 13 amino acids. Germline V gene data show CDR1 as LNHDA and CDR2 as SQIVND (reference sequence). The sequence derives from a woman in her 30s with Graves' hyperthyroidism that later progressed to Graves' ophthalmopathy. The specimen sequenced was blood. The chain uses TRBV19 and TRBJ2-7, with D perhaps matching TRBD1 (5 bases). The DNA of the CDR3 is TGTGCCAGTGCCCCAGGGATCTCCTACGAGCAGTACTTC. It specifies CASAPGISYEQYF.